The 3 T cell receptor beta chains given below trace back to one sample, sequenced in a study of cytomegalovirus exposure and HLA in healthy donors. The study ran its PCR with 60 Vbeta and 13 Jbeta primers. Repertoires were generated with immunoSEQ multiplex PCR, while TCRdb's copy carries only in-frame clones and drops some. The table lists approximately 77,000 clones, around two thirds of them singletons. Sequenced input: PBMCs. These receptors originate from a man in his fifties or sixties in good health and CMV-seropositive.

V is TRBV7-3 and J is TRBJ2-1, with TRBD2 as a possible D gene (6 bases). Germline assignment: CDR1 SGHTA and CDR2 FQGTGA. V was cut by 1 base and J by 4 bases, with 11 bases left in between. The CDR3 runs 15 residues. For the CDR3, the DNA is TGTGCCAGCAGCTTAAGTCGGGACTTATACAATGAGCAGTTCTTC. This gives the protein CASSLSRDLYNEQFF.

The table lists this clone with a few counts. The chain combines TRBV5-1 with TRBJ2-7; weak D call: TRBD1 (5 bases). Deletions cut 2 bases from V and 2 bases from J, with 17 bases between. Germline V CDR1 and CDR2: SGHRS, YFSETQ. The CDR3 has 16 residues. The CDR3 DNA reads as TGCGCCAGCAGCTTCGGACACGACGTGGGAACCTACGAGCAGTACTTC. Amino acid sequence: CASSFGHDVGTYEQYF.

The chain recombines TRBV6-5 with TRBJ1-5, with 7 bases that match TRBD1. The CDR3 is made up of 15 amino acids. Germline V gene lookup returns CDR1 MNHEY and CDR2 SVGAGI. J gave up 0 bases and V 5 bases, and 4 bases lay outside the gene matches. The CDR3 region has the DNA TGTGCCAGCAGTAACAGGGGAACTAGCAATCAGCCCCAGCATTTT. Translated, it gives CASSNRGTSNQPQHF.